The 32 T cell receptor beta chains below all came from one sample that was sequenced in a study of Graves' ophthalmopathy and Graves' hyperthyroidism (dated by TCRdb to the late 2010s). TCRdb records Illumina HiSeq 2000 as the sequencer. For repertoire sequencing, the TCR beta CDR3 regions were amplified from RNA transcripts. The first round was an RT-PCR using HTBI primers with the Qiagen OneStep RT-PCR kit, and this first round was followed by a second-round multiplex PCR, then size selection and purification. TCRdb reanalyzed the raw reads on its own, using fastp at Q25 for trimming and MiXCR for clone calling, and kept in-frame beta chains. For every CDR3 protein sequence, its rows merge into one entry that carries the most common genes and DNA. This sample lists around 590,000 distinct CDR3 sequences; about 35% were detected once. The top ten clonotypes cover roughly 4.5% of the sample. Sequencing was performed on peripheral blood or thyroid tissue (not recorded which). The receptors here all came from an adult man with Graves' hyperthyroidism.

The CDR3 spells CSVETEAFF. The CDR3 nucleotides are TGCAGCGTTGAGACTGAAGCTTTCTTT. The genes are TRBV29-1 and TRBJ1-1; D is unresolved. The CDR3 is 9 residues long. Germline V gene sequence: CDR1 SQVTM, CDR2 ANQGSEA. Trimming removed 3 bases from V and 5 bases from J, with 1 base in between.

The chain combines TRBV12-3 or TRBV12-4 with TRBJ1-2; 7 bases match TRBD1. The length of the CDR3 is 14 residues. The junction had 12 bases not matched to a gene; V was cut back by 10 bases and J by 4 bases. DNA for the CDR3: TGTGCCACCATTGGACAGGCGGGGGCCTATGGCTACACCTTC. This gives the protein CATIGQAGAYGYTF.

The rearrangement joins TRBV2 to TRBJ1-6, with 12 bases lining up with TRBD1. Germline V CDR1 and CDR2: SNHLY, FYNNEI. The CDR3 runs to 15 residues. V shed 6 bases, J shed 14 bases, and the junction held 11 bases outside the gene matches. The CDR3 region has the DNA TGTGCCAGCAGCCAAGGGACAGGGGGCACCTTGGCCCTCCACTTT. Its protein is CASSQGTGGTLALHF.

The rearrangement uses TRBV6-1 and TRBJ2-7, with 11 bases fitting TRBD1. Germline V lookup: CDR1 MNHNS, CDR2 SASEGT. With 7 bases clipped from V and 4 bases from J, the junction kept 6 bases outside the gene matches. The CDR3 extends over 14 amino acids. The CDR3 DNA is TGTGCCAGCAAAACGGACAGGGGGCATTACGAGCAGTACTTC. Its protein is CASKTDRGHYEQYF.

In this sample, this clonotype turned up once. This chain joins TRBV12-3 or TRBV12-4 and TRBJ1-3, with 8 bases identical to TRBD1. The trim removed 5 bases at V and 4 bases at J, leaving 4 bases unmatched. The CDR3 covers 14 residues. CDR3 coding DNA: TGTGCCAGCAGTCCGACAGGGGTCGGAAACACCATATATTTT. Protein sequence: CASSPTGVGNTIYF.

This clonotype was observed at least ten times. V is TRBV5-1 and J is TRBJ2-2; D might be TRBD1 (5 bases). The CDR3 extends over 16 amino acids. Germline V lookup: CDR1 SGHRS, CDR2 YFSETQ. V was shortened by 5 bases and J by 2 bases, with 16 bases between the two germline ends. CDR3 in DNA: TGCGCCAGCAGGCCGGTAAGGGGATATAACACCGGGGAGCTGTTTTTT. It codes for CASRPVRGYNTGELFF.

The chain links TRBV25-1 to TRBJ2-7, with 7 bases lining up with TRBD1. This CDR3 is built from 14 residues. V gave up 8 bases and J gave up 7 bases; unmatched junction bases: 14. Germline-derived CDR1 and CDR2 are MGHDK and SYGVNS. CDR3 coding DNA: TGTGCCAGCGGATTGACAGGGACCGAGGGGGAGCAGTACTTC. This gives the protein CASGLTGTEGEQYF.

At least ten counts were recorded for this clonotype. This chain connects TRBV20-1 to TRBJ1-5; no firm D call. Germline V gives CDR1 DFQATT, CDR2 SNEGSKA (reference sequence). V lost 2 bases to trimming and J lost 0 bases, with 8 bases between them. The length of the CDR3 is 14 residues. In DNA form, the CDR3 reads TGCAGTGCTAGAAAGACGGATAGCAATCAGCCCCAGCATTTT. Its protein product is CSARKTDSNQPQHF.

The chain links TRBV20-1 to TRBJ2-7, with 7 nucleotides matching TRBD2. After removal of 3 bases from V and 7 bases from J, the junction contained 12 bases not matched to a gene. This CDR3 is built from 14 residues. Germline CDR1 reads DFQATT; CDR2 reads SNEGSKA (reference sequence). The CDR3 sequence is CSARSSGPYNEQYF. Written as DNA, the CDR3 is TGCAGTGCTAGGTCTAGCGGCCCCTACAATGAGCAGTACTTC.

The chain has TRBV29-1 and TRBJ2-7; 12 bases line up with TRBD2. Trimming removed 5 bases from V and 5 bases from J; junction bases left unmatched: 4. Germline CDR1 SQVTM, CDR2 ANQGSEA. CDR3 size: 13 residues. The CDR3 region is CSVWTSGTHEQYF. As DNA, the CDR3 is TGCAGCGTTTGGACTAGCGGGACCCACGAGCAGTACTTC.

The chain couples TRBV29-1 to TRBJ2-5, with 11 nucleotides matching TRBD2. CDR1 and CDR2 from the germline V gene are SQVTM and ANQGSEA. The CDR3 extends over 15 amino acids. The DNA of the CDR3 is TGCAGTCTCTCCTTGACTAGCGGGGTTCGAGAGACCCAGTACTTC. Its protein product is CSLSLTSGVRETQYF.

The chain couples TRBV9 to TRBJ2-7, with D possibly being TRBD1 or TRBD2 (6 bases each). The DNA end is more similar to TRBJ2-1, so the J call may be wrong. The germline V gene has CDR1 SGDLS and CDR2 YYNGEE. The CDR3 contains 13 residues. CDR3 loop: CASSPGGGIEQFF. The CDR3, as DNA: TGTGCCAGCAGCCCCGGAGGGGGGATTGAGCAGTTCTTC.

This clonotype appeared many times. This chain joins TRBV2 and TRBJ1-2; weak D call: TRBD1 (5 bases). V was cut by 8 bases and J by 3 bases, with 10 bases left in between. The CDR3 has 12 residues. CDR1 and CDR2 from the germline V gene are SNHLY and FYNNEI. The DNA for the CDR3 is TGTGCCAGCGTCGGGGCCTACTATGGCTACACCTTC. Protein product: CASVGAYYGYTF.

A word on this clonotype: A read error is possible here, since a much larger clone lies one base away. The chain recombines TRBV2 with TRBJ1-5, with D maybe TRBD1 (6 bases). The CDR3 totals 14 residues. Looked up from germline, CDR1 is SNHLY and CDR2 is FYNNEI. V dropped 8 bases and J dropped 3 bases, with 14 bases sitting between them. The CDR3 reads CASGCRGFNQPQHF. The CDR3 DNA sequence: TGTGCCAGCGGATGCAGGGGATTCAATCAGCCCCAGCATTTT.

The V and J genes are TRBV2 and TRBJ2-7, with 7 positions matching TRBD2. The J call may not be correct, given that the DNA end is closer to TRBJ2-1. This CDR3 contains 14 residues. Germline-derived CDR1 and CDR2 are SNHLY and FYNNEI. The CDR3 DNA follows: TGTGCCAGCGTAGCGGGTAGCTCCTACAATGAGCAGTTCTTC. It encodes CASVAGSSYNEQFF.

This clonotype was observed many times. This likely comes from a read error, as the CDR3 has no conserved phenylalanine or tryptophan at its end. Because the CDR3's place on the DNA is in doubt, the DNA is left out and the CDR3 is given as listed by TCRdb. V usage is TRBV5-5 and J usage is TRBJ1-2; no DNA check was done on the table's D call, TRBD1. Germline V lookup: CDR1 SGHKS, CDR2 YYEKEE (reference sequence). The length of the CDR3 is 14 amino acids, counting both ends. The CDR3 region is CASSLGTGLPLAPL.

There are a few counts of this clonotype. The chain uses TRBV6-1 and TRBJ1-1; TRBD1 is a possible D gene (5 bases). CDR3 length: 12 amino acids. Germline CDR1 is MNHNS and CDR2 is SASEGT. V shed 4 bases and J shed 9 bases, with 12 bases lying between them. The CDR3 sequence: CASSVGTPQAFF. The CDR3 DNA reads TGTGCCAGCAGTGTCGGGACCCCTCAAGCTTTCTTT.

The rearrangement uses TRBV27 and TRBJ2-7; D unresolved. The CDR3 is made up of 14 amino acids. CDR1 and CDR2 (germline): MNHEY, SMNVEV (reference sequence). The V end was cut by 7 bases, the J end by 1 base, with 14 bases between. The CDR3 coding sequence is TGTGCCAGCACCCATCAAGACGAGTCCTACGAGCAGTACTTC. Protein sequence: CASTHQDESYEQYF.

The chain combines TRBV19 with TRBJ2-2; possibly TRBD1 for D (5 bases). Germline V gives CDR1 LNHDA, CDR2 SQIVND (reference sequence). This CDR3 spans 15 amino acids. V was cut by 6 bases and J by 8 bases, with 19 bases left in between. The CDR3, as DNA: TGTGCCAGTAGCAAAGGAGCCCCAGGGTCAGGGGAGCTGTTTTTT. Protein sequence: CASSKGAPGSGELFF.

This clonotype came up once. V and J are TRBV10-3 and TRBJ2-7; tentative D call: TRBD2 (6 bases). This CDR3 comprises 15 residues. Germline CDR1 ENHRY, CDR2 SYGVKD. The V end was cut by 4 bases, the J end by 0 bases, with 13 bases between. The CDR3 DNA reads as TGTGCCATCAGTGTAGCGGACCTGAGCTCCTACGAGCAGTACTTC. This gives the protein CAISVADLSSYEQYF.

This clonotype was recorded many times. The chain employs TRBV7-6 and TRBJ1-1; D uncertain. Germline V gives CDR1 SGHVS, CDR2 FNYEAQ. The CDR3 is 13 amino acids. The germline V and J ends were trimmed by 2 bases and 1 base, with 5 bases remaining between them. In nucleotides, the CDR3 is TGTGCCAGCAGCTTATACGAGAACACTGAAGCTTTCTTT. It yields the protein CASSLYENTEAFF.

This clonotype was detected a few times. The chain is built from TRBV6-1 and TRBJ2-7; 7 bases map to TRBD2. This CDR3 comprises 15 residues. Germline trimming cut 6 bases from V and 2 bases from J; bases unmatched to any gene: 10. Germline V gene lookup returns CDR1 MNHNS and CDR2 SASEGT. The chain's CDR3 is CASSLPAGVPYEQYF. CDR3 coding DNA: TGTGCCAGCAGCCTTCCGGCGGGGGTACCCTACGAGCAGTACTTC.

V and J are TRBV5-4 and TRBJ1-3, with 12 bases matching TRBD1. In germline, CDR1 is SGHNT, CDR2 YYREEE (reference sequence). Unmatched junction bases numbered 6, after V lost 4 bases and J lost 1 base. This CDR3 spans 17 amino acids. The CDR3 region is CASSAPGQGASGNTIYF. The CDR3 DNA is TGTGCCAGCAGCGCTCCGGGACAGGGGGCTTCTGGAAACACCATATATTTT.

Details on this clonotype: It is likely a read error, because the conserved phenylalanine at the end of the CDR3 is missing. The chain has TRBV7-9 and TRBJ1-5, with D possibly TRBD1 on 5 matching bases. CDR3 length equals 14 residues. Trimming shortened V by 5 bases and J by 1 base, and 9 bases separated the two germline ends. Looked up from germline, CDR1 is SEHNR and CDR2 is FQNEAQ (reference sequence). DNA for the CDR3: TGTGCCAGCAGCCCCAGGGACAGCAATCAGCCCCAGCATCTT. Protein product: CASSPRDSNQPQHL.

In DNA form, the CDR3 reads TGCGCCAGCAGCCACTCTACCGGGACAAGTAACACCGGGGAGCTGTTTTTT. As protein: CASSHSTGTSNTGELFF. The V and J genes are TRBV5-1 and TRBJ2-2; D is perhaps TRBD1 (6 bases). The CDR3 length is 17 residues. Deletions cut 4 bases from V and 2 bases from J, with 18 bases between. Germline V gene sequence: CDR1 SGHRS, CDR2 YFSETQ.

This clonotype was counted many times. The rearrangement uses TRBV24-1 and TRBJ2-3; TRBD1 aligns across 9 bases. The CDR3 runs to 16 residues. Germline loops: CDR1 KGHDR, CDR2 SFDVKD. V shed 5 bases, J shed 0 bases, and the junction held 5 bases outside the gene matches. CDR3 coding DNA: TGTGCCACCAGTGGCCGACAGGGGGATAGCACAGATACGCAGTATTTT. Translating gives CATSGRQGDSTDTQYF.

Comments on this clonotype: The conserved phenylalanine or tryptophan normally closing the CDR3 is absent here, so this likely arose from a read error. The DNA is omitted, as the CDR3 cannot be located on it reliably, and the CDR3 follows TCRdb's listing. This chain uses TRBV29-1 with TRBJ2-2; the table's D gene call, TRBD1, was not cross checked with the DNA. Inclusive of both ends, the CDR3 amounts to 8 amino acids. Germline values: CDR1 SQVTM, CDR2 ANQGSEA. This CDR3 is CSAMGAVG.

As concerns this clonotype: A much bigger clone sits one base away, suggesting this may be a read error. The rearrangement joins TRBV11-2 to TRBJ2-7; D is possibly TRBD1 or TRBD2 (6 bases each). CDR1 SGHAT and CDR2 FQNNGV come from the germline V gene. The CDR3 is made up of 15 amino acids. The CDR3 loop is CAGSLGGPYTYEQYF. CDR3 DNA sequence: TGTGCCGGCAGCTTAGGGGGGCCCTATACCTACGAGCAGTACTTC.

This clonotype was found a few times. J is TRBJ2-3 and V is TRBV29-1, with 10 bases identical to TRBD2. The CDR3 extends over 16 amino acids. Germline V lookup: CDR1 SQVTM, CDR2 ANQGSEA. V shed 1 base, J shed 1 base, and the junction held 5 bases outside the gene matches. CDR3 nucleotide sequence: TGCAGCGTTGAAGCGAGTGGACTAGCGGGCACAGATACGCAGTATTTT. It yields the protein CSVEASGLAGTDTQYF.

V gene TRBV30 combines with J gene TRBJ1-2; a weak D match, TRBD1 (5 bases). Germline V gene data show CDR1 as GTSNPN and CDR2 as SVGIG (reference sequence). The CDR3 runs to 15 residues. V lost 3 bases to trimming and J lost 5 bases, with 19 bases between them. Here the CDR3 reads CAWRGQGDRGYGYTF. CDR3 nucleotide sequence: TGTGCCTGGAGAGGGCAGGGCGACCGCGGATATGGCTACACCTTC.

This clonotype was observed many times. J is TRBJ1-4 and V is TRBV2; D perhaps matches TRBD1 (5 bases). Germline loops: CDR1 SNHLY, CDR2 FYNNEI. The CDR3 covers 15 residues. Deletions cut 7 bases from V and 8 bases from J, with 20 bases between. The CDR3 nucleotides read TGTGCCAGCACCAGGGTGCCTCAGAATGAAGAAAAACTGTTTTTT. Translating it yields CASTRVPQNEEKLFF.

The chain carries TRBV19 and TRBJ1-4; D gene ambiguous. The germline V gene has CDR1 LNHDA and CDR2 SQIVND (reference sequence). This CDR3 spans 13 amino acids. Trimming took off 5 bases at V and 4 bases at J, with 8 bases between the two ends. CDR3 sequence reads: CASSSWLNEKLFF. In nucleotides, the CDR3 is TGTGCCAGTAGTTCGTGGCTTAATGAAAAACTGTTTTTT.